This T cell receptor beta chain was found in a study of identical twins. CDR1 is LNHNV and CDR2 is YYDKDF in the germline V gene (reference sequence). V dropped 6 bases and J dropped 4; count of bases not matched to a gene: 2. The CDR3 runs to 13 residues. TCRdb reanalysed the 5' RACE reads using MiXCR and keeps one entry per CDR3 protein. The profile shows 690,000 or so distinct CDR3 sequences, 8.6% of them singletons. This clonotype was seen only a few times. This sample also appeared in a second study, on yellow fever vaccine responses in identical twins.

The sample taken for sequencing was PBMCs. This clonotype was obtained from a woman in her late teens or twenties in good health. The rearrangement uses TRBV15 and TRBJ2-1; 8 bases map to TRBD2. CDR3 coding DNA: TGTGCCACCAGTAGCGGGGTATACAATGAGCAGTTCTTC. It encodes CATSSGVYNEQFF. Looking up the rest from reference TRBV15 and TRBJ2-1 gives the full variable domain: DAMVIQNPRYQVTQFGKPVTLSCSQTLNHNVMYWYQQKSSQAPKLLFHYYDKDFNNEADTPDNFQSRRPNTSFCFLDIRSPGLGDTAMYLCATSSGVYNEQFFGPGTRLTVL.